These T cell receptor beta chains were read from a single sample in a study of human T cells and chemical hapten exposure. TCRdb re-called the RACE reads with MiXCR, one entry per CDR3 protein. Among about 120,000 distinct CDR3 sequences listed, around 15% were seen once. Specimen: whole blood, collected in connection with sensitization to the hapten diphenylcyclopropenone (DPC). The receptors were sampled from a man younger than 35 with alopecia areata. Some clones in this sample may be carry-over from other donors' samples. CDR3s include the opening cysteine and the closing phenylalanine or tryptophan. D genes are given only for firm matches. Size tells how often a clone was seen (once, few, many) or the class of an expanded clone, and some rows leave it out.

TRBV11-2	TRBD2	NA	TRBJ2-5	TGTGCCAGCAGCCCCACCGGGCGGGGGGGTTCAGAGACCCAGTACTTC	CASSPTGRGGSETQYF
TRBV4-3	NA	few	TRBJ2-1	TGCGCCAGCAGCCAAGGTGGAGCTATTTCCTACAATGAGCAGTTCTTC	CASSQGGAISYNEQFF
TRBV6-1	NA	few	TRBJ2-3	TGTGCCAGCAGCAGGGGGGCCCCCACAGATACGCAGTATTTT	CASSRGAPTDTQYF
TRBV19	NA	few	TRBJ1-1	TGTGCCAGTAATTGGGGGCTCACTGAAGCTTTCTTT	CASNWGLTEAFF
TRBV7-2	TRBD1	few	TRBJ1-5	TGTGCCAGCAGCGCGGACAGGGTCGACCAGCCCCAGCATTTT	CASSADRVDQPQHF
TRBV29-1	NA	few	TRBJ2-3	TGCAGCGTTGAAGGTGACCTGACACTAGTCCCACTCACAGATACGCAGTATTTT	CSVEGDLTLVPLTDTQYF
TRBV6-2/TRBV6-3	NA	NA	TRBJ2-4	TGTGCCAGCGGTCCAGGATATCTAGCCAAAAACATTCAGTACTTC	CASGPGYLAKNIQYF
TRBV12-3/TRBV12-4	TRBD1	NA	TRBJ1-1	TGTGCCAGCAGTCCGCGGGACAGGGTTTTAACCCCCAACACTGAAGCTTTCTTT	CASSPRDRVLTPNTEAFF
TRBV19	TRBD1	few	TRBJ2-7	TGTGCCAGTAGTATATTACCAGGACAGGGTATCTACGAGCAGTACTTC	CASSILPGQGIYEQYF
TRBV12-3/TRBV12-4	NA	NA	TRBJ2-3	TGTGCCAGCAGTCGGACAGATACGCAGTATTTT	CASSRTDTQYF
TRBV20-1	NA	many	TRBJ1-1	TGCAGTGCTTCTCTCAGGGGGAACACTGAAGCTTTCTTT	CSASLRGNTEAFF
TRBV7-2	NA	few	TRBJ2-7	TGTGCCAGCAGCTCCTACCTTCACGGAACGAGCTCCTACGAGCAGTACTTC	CASSSYLHGTSSYEQYF
TRBV4-2	NA	NA	TRBJ2-1	TGTGCCAGCAGCAAGACATATGAGCAGTTCTTC	CASSKTYEQFF
TRBV27	NA	NA	TRBJ1-2	TGTGCCAGCAGTTTATCTTGGGGGCAGGGGAGCTATGGCTACACCTTC	CASSLSWGQGSYGYTF
TRBV10-3	TRBD1	NA	TRBJ2-7	TGTGCCATCAATAAGGGCGGACAGGGGTACGAGCAGTACTTC	CAINKGGQGYEQYF
TRBV20-1	TRBD1	NA	TRBJ2-5	TGCAGTGCTTTACCGGCAGGGGGCGTGGGAAAAGAGACCCAGTACTTC	CSALPAGGVGKETQYF
TRBV7-9	TRBD2	few	TRBJ2-1	TGTGCCAGCAGTCAACCGGGACTAGCAGCATTTGAGCAGTTCTTC	CASSQPGLAAFEQFF
TRBV5-6	NA	NA	TRBJ2-5	TGTGCCAGCAGCTTGGACTCAGCCGAGGAGACCCAGTACTTC	CASSLDSAEETQYF
TRBV7-2	NA	many	TRBJ2-4	TGTGCCAGCAGCTTAGGCGTTCCCCGGGGGCGCGAGGCCAAAAACATTCAGTACTTC	CASSLGVPRGREAKNIQYF
TRBV7-9	NA	NA	TRBJ1-6	TGTGCCAGCAGCCCAGAGACTGGACCCCTCCACTTT	CASSPETGPLHF
TRBV29-1	TRBD2	NA	TRBJ2-1	TGCAGCGTCGTCGCGCTAGCGGGGGGGTACAATGAGCAGTTCTTC	CSVVALAGGYNEQFF
TRBV20-1	TRBD1	many	TRBJ2-1	TGCAGTGCTCTGAGGGGGCTCTACAATGAGCAGTTCTTC	CSALRGLYNEQFF
TRBV6-6	TRBD1	NA	TRBJ1-4	TGTGCCAGCAGTTACTCGACAGGGGCCAATGAAAAACTGTTTTTT	CASSYSTGANEKLFF
TRBV7-8	NA	few	TRBJ2-1	TGTGCCAGCAGCTTAGGTTCCGGTGGCAGCCCCAATGAGCAGTTCTTC	CASSLGSGGSPNEQFF
TRBV7-6	TRBD1	many	TRBJ2-1	TGTGCCAGCAGCCCAGGACAGGGCAGCGTTAACAATGAGCAGTTCTTC	CASSPGQGSVNNEQFF
TRBV9	TRBD1	NA	TRBJ1-2	TGTGCCAGCAGCTTGGGGACAGGGTCCAACTATGGCTACACCTTC	CASSLGTGSNYGYTF
TRBV18	NA	NA	TRBJ2-3	TGTGCCAGCTCACCAAGGGGCCAGGGTATAACTGTCACAGATACGCAGTATTTT	CASSPRGQGITVTDTQYF
TRBV7-2	NA	NA	TRBJ1-4	TGTGCCAGCAGCCCCCGCCTGGGATCAACTAATGAAAAACTGTTTTTT	CASSPRLGSTNEKLFF
TRBV9	TRBD2	few	TRBJ2-3	TGTGCCAGCACCACAAGCGGGGACACAGATACGCAGTATTTT	CASTTSGDTDTQYF